This T cell receptor (beta chain) was identified during a study of siplizumab effects on memory and regulatory T cells. Generated by immunoSEQ multiplex PCR, the TCRdb table keeps only in-frame clones and is missing some. Seen here are approximately 84,000 clones, about 95% observed once, and the top ten hold around a sixth. This CDR3 is 13 amino acids long. The J segment lost 4 bases and the V segment lost 4 bases, leaving 5 bases of the junction unmatched. Germline V gene sequence: CDR1 SQVTM, CDR2 ANQGSEA. The origin of this receptor is a human donor in good health. The chain is built from TRBV29-1 and TRBJ2-7; 9 bases line up with TRBD2. The material sequenced was CD8+ T cells sorted from blood. The CDR3 reads CSVAAGGEYEQYF. CDR3 sequence (DNA): TGCAGCGTTGCGGCGGGAGGGGAATACGAGCAGTACTTC.